A single sample is the source of the 9 T cell receptor beta chains below, sequenced in a study of cytomegalovirus exposure and HLA in healthy donors. Amplification used 60 Vbeta primers and 13 Jbeta primers. Produced via immunoSEQ multiplex PCR; TCRdb's table is partial and in-frame only. Here the sample spans some 170,000 clones, 80% to 90% being singletons. The source material was PBMCs. All receptors come from a woman aged 25 to 39 in good health and CMV-seropositive.

This chain joins TRBV7-9 and TRBJ1-2; 8 bases map to TRBD1. The junction had 7 bases not matched to a gene; V was cut back by 1 base and J by 6 bases. CDR3 length equals 15 residues. Germline V gene data show CDR1 as SEHNR and CDR2 as FQNEAQ (reference sequence). The CDR3 spells CASSLVRQGSDGYTF. The CDR3 nucleotides read TGTGCCAGCAGCTTAGTGAGACAGGGGTCGGATGGCTACACCTTC.

J is TRBJ2-7 and V is TRBV29-1; 8 bases are shared with TRBD1. V lost 4 bases to trimming and J lost 4 bases; unmatched junction nucleotides: 9. The CDR3 loop spans 14 amino acids. Germline V gene data show CDR1 as SQVTM and CDR2 as ANQGSEA. CDR3 sequence reads: CSVAGDRTLYEQYF. CDR3 bases: TGCAGCGTTGCAGGGGACAGGACGTTATACGAGCAGTACTTC.

The rearrangement joins TRBV18 to TRBJ2-6; no clear D gene. This CDR3 contains 15 residues. The germline CDR1 and CDR2 sequences are KGHSH and LQKENI. The V end was cut by 5 bases, the J end by 0 bases, with 8 bases between. The DNA for the CDR3 is TGTGCCAGCTCAGACATTACCTCTGGGGCCAACGTCCTGACTTTC. This sequence encodes CASSDITSGANVLTF.

Of note for this clone: The same CDR3 arises from other DNA sequences in this sample as well. This chain links TRBV7-2 with TRBJ1-2; D remains unclear. Germline V gene sequence: CDR1 SGHTA, CDR2 FQGNSA. Trimming took 5 bases from V and 5 from J, leaving 12 bases between them. This CDR3 has 13 residues. CDR3 bases: TGTGCCAGCAGCCTGGGAGGAGGGTATGGCTACACCTTC. Translation: CASSLGGGYGYTF.

V and J are TRBV5-1 and TRBJ2-2; 11 bases align to TRBD2. In germline, CDR1 is SGHRS, CDR2 YFSETQ. V lost 0 bases to trimming and J lost 3 bases; unmatched junction nucleotides: 4. The CDR3 spans 17 residues. The CDR3 sequence: CASSLGPLAGDTGELFF. In nucleotides, the CDR3 is TGCGCCAGCAGCTTGGGACCACTAGCGGGGGACACCGGGGAGCTGTTTTTT.

J is TRBJ2-1 and V is TRBV5-1, with D perhaps TRBD2 (6 bases). V shed 2 bases and J shed 7 bases, with 16 bases lying between them. This CDR3 is 15 amino acids long. The germline CDR1 and CDR2 sequences are SGHRS and YFSETQ. CDR3 sequence: CASSLPGGGGNEQFF. CDR3 sequence (DNA): TGCGCCAGCAGCTTACCCGGGGGAGGAGGGAATGAGCAGTTCTTC. The full variable domain, with the rest looked up from reference TRBV5-1 and TRBJ2-1, is KAGVTQTPRYLIKTRGQQVTLSCSPISGHRSVSWYQQTPGQGLQFLFEYFSETQRNKGNFPGRFSGRQFSNSRSEMNVSTLELGDSALYLCASSLPGGGGNEQFFGPGTRLTVL.

This chain links TRBV9 with TRBJ1-4; D is unclear. The CDR3 length is 16 residues. CDR1 is SGDLS and CDR2 is YYNGEE in the germline V gene. V lost 0 bases, J lost 0 bases, and 9 bases lay in between. CDR3 nucleotides: TGTGCCAGCAGCGTAGGTGGCAGAACAACTAATGAAAAACTGTTTTTT. This sequence encodes CASSVGGRTTNEKLFF. Full variable domain (missing parts from reference TRBV9 and TRBJ1-4): DSGVTQTPKHLITATGQRVTLRCSPRSGDLSVYWYQQSLDQGLQFLIQYYNGEERAKGNILERFSAQQFPDLHSELNLSSLELGDSALYFCASSVGGRTTNEKLFFGSGTQLSVL.

The rearrangement links TRBV13 to TRBJ2-3; TRBD2 aligns across 8 bases. The CDR3 is made up of 16 amino acids. Germline V CDR1 and CDR2: PRHDT, FYEKMQ (reference sequence). The trim removed 1 base at V and 2 bases at J, leaving 5 bases unmatched. The CDR3: CASSLDAGGYTDTQYF. As DNA, the CDR3 is TGTGCCAGCAGCTTAGATGCGGGGGGCTACACAGATACGCAGTATTTT.

The genes are TRBV10-3 and TRBJ1-6; weak D call: TRBD1 (5 bases). The germline V gene encodes CDR1 ENHRY and CDR2 SYGVKD. The CDR3 loop spans 15 amino acids. Trimming pared 3 bases from V and 0 bases from J, leaving 6 bases between. Here the CDR3 reads CAISDRVSYNSPLHF. The CDR3 DNA reads as TGTGCCATCAGTGACAGGGTCTCCTATAATTCACCCCTCCACTTT.